This entry lists 24 T cell receptor beta chains sequenced from one sample in a study of cytomegalovirus exposure and HLA in healthy donors (dated by TCRdb to 2015 to 2018). To prepare the library, the immunoSEQ multiplex PCR assay was applied. For the multiplex PCR, a mixture combining 60 forward primers for TCR Vbeta segments and 13 reverse primers for TCR Jbeta segments was used. TCRdb carries this immuneACCESS record with in-frame sequences only. Its versions omit some clonotypes, under half of them owing to an unresolved V gene in the studies checked, with the rest unexplained. The sample records fewer than 150,000 clones, roughly 80% of which are singletons. Around 4.1% of the sample is held by the ten biggest clonotypes. The sample consisted of PBMCs. The receptors originated from a woman between 35 and 50 years old in good health and CMV-seronegative.

This clone was detected once. The rearrangement links TRBV28 to TRBJ2-3, with 10 bases identical to TRBD2. The junction had 8 bases not matched to a gene; V was cut back by 4 bases and J by 1 base. This CDR3 is built from 17 residues. CDR1 MDHEN and CDR2 SYDVKM come from the germline V gene. CDR3 loop: CASSSAASGRGTDTQYF. The CDR3 nucleotides read TGTGCCAGCAGTTCAGCGGCTAGCGGGAGAGGCACAGATACGCAGTATTTT.

The V gene is TRBV19, the J gene TRBJ1-1; TRBD1 might be the D (6 bases). The CDR3 length is 18 residues. V lost 0 bases and J lost 2, with 19 bases in between. Per germline, CDR1 LNHDA and CDR2 SQIVND (reference sequence). As DNA, the CDR3 is TGTGCCAGTAGTATAGAACTTCCGAAGGGGGAGTTAAACACTGAAGCTTTCTTT. Its translation is CASSIELPKGELNTEAFF.

The genes are TRBV7-2 and TRBJ2-3; 7 bases fit TRBD2. V gave up 5 bases and J gave up 4 bases; unmatched junction bases: 6. In germline, CDR1 is SGHTA, CDR2 FQGNSA. The length of the CDR3 is 14 residues. CDR3 region: CASSPGLVADTQYF. Here the CDR3 DNA reads TGTGCCAGCAGCCCAGGACTAGTGGCAGATACGCAGTATTTT.

This clone was seen more than once but under ten times. Compared with germline, one end of the junction differs, possibly owing to a read error. The chain combines TRBV16 with TRBJ1-1; 9 bases line up with TRBD1. Germline CDR1 and CDR2: KGHSY and FQNENV. CDR3 length equals 12 residues. The CDR3 is CASSHNPTGGLF. In DNA, the CDR3 is TGTGCCAGCAGCCACAATCCGACAGGGGGGCTCTTT.

The chain carries TRBV4-3 and TRBJ1-2, with D perhaps matching TRBD1 (6 bases). This CDR3 is built from 14 residues. V was cut by 7 bases and J by 3 bases, with 15 bases left in between. Germline loops: CDR1 LGHNA, CDR2 YSLEER. The DNA for the CDR3 is TGCGCCAGCACCATAGAACAGGGCGACTATGGCTACACCTTC. Translation: CASTIEQGDYGYTF.

This clone came up once. The rearrangement joins TRBV7-9 to TRBJ2-3; the D is unclear. Trimming took 2 bases from V and 4 from J, leaving 10 bases between them. The germline V gene has CDR1 SEHNR and CDR2 FQNEAQ (reference sequence). The CDR3 consists of 14 residues. This chain's CDR3 is CASSLMNRADTQYF. For the CDR3, the DNA is TGTGCCAGCAGCTTAATGAATCGGGCAGATACGCAGTATTTT. Variable domain in full (rest from reference TRBV7-9 and TRBJ2-3): DTGVSQNPRHKITKRGQNVTFRCDPISEHNRLYWYRQTLGQGPEFLTYFQNEAQLEKSRLLSDRFSAERPKGSFSTLEIQRTEQGDSAMYLCASSLMNRADTQYFGPGTRLTVL.

This clone showed up just once. The junction departs from germline at one end; a sequencing error may be responsible. This chain links TRBV4-2 with TRBJ1-5; weak D call: TRBD1 (5 bases). This CDR3 is 17 amino acids long. Per germline, CDR1 LGHNA and CDR2 YNFKEQ. The CDR3 protein is CASSEERDGGPNQPQHF. The CDR3 nucleotides are TGTGCCAGCAGCGAAGAAAGGGACGGGGGTCCCAATCAGCCCCAGCATTTT.

The chain recombines TRBV11-2 with TRBJ1-6; D call uncertain. Per the germline V gene, CDR1 is SGHAT and CDR2 is FQNNGV. V lost 0 bases and J 11 bases, leaving 11 bases between the germline ends. The CDR3 runs 14 residues. The CDR3 DNA sequence: TGTGCCAGCAGCTTAGAAGTGCCCGGGACACCCCTCCACTTT. Encoded protein: CASSLEVPGTPLHF.

V is TRBV7-9 and J is TRBJ2-3, with TRBD2 identical over 8 bases. Germline V gene lookup returns CDR1 SEHNR and CDR2 FQNEAQ (reference sequence). The CDR3 totals 15 residues. The ends lost 5 bases at V and 0 bases at J; junction bases unmatched: 4. The CDR3 DNA reads TGTGCCAGCAGCGAAAAGCGGGGGAGCACAGATACGCAGTATTTT. Protein: CASSEKRGSTDTQYF.

The chain employs TRBV5-4 and TRBJ1-5; D is possibly TRBD1 (5 bases). Germline V gene sequence: CDR1 SGHNT, CDR2 YYREEE (reference sequence). With 2 bases removed from V and 0 bases from J, the gap between germline ends came to 9 bases. The CDR3 is 15 residues long. Here the CDR3 reads CASSLRQFSNQPQHF. The CDR3 DNA is TGTGCCAGCAGCTTACGACAGTTTAGCAATCAGCCCCAGCATTTT.

In its sample, this clone was seen once. The rearrangement joins TRBV18 to TRBJ1-3; D is ambiguous. The CDR3 is 13 residues long. V was trimmed by 3 bases and J by 4 bases, leaving 7 bases between them. Germline V gene data show CDR1 as KGHSH and CDR2 as LQKENI. In DNA form, the CDR3 reads TGTGCCAGCTCACCGGCCTCAGGAAACACCATATATTTT. Its protein product is CASSPASGNTIYF.

This clone showed up just a few times. This chain joins TRBV29-1 and TRBJ1-4, with unresolved D. This CDR3 spans 13 amino acids. Trimming removed 5 bases at V and 0 bases at J, with 7 bases between. Per the germline V gene, CDR1 is SQVTM and CDR2 is ANQGSEA. The DNA for the CDR3 is TGCAGCGTTACAATTGCAACTAATGAAAAACTGTTTTTT. Translation: CSVTIATNEKLFF.

The chain recombines TRBV9 with TRBJ2-7; 11 bases match TRBD2. Germline lookup yields CDR1 SGDLS and CDR2 YYNGEE. The CDR3 is 16 amino acids. V trimming: 0 bases; J trimming: 7 bases; junction bases outside the gene matches: 9. CDR3 in amino acids: CASSVASLAGGGEQYF. The CDR3 DNA reads as TGTGCCAGCAGCGTAGCTAGCCTAGCGGGAGGAGGTGAGCAGTACTTC.

This clone was counted a few times. The chain has TRBV28 and TRBJ2-1; 10 bases match TRBD2. V trimming: 2 bases; J trimming: 8 bases; junction bases outside the gene matches: 9. From germline, CDR1 is MDHEN and CDR2 SYDVKM. The CDR3 is made up of 16 amino acids. CDR3 sequence: CASSLGLAGEIDEQFF. CDR3 sequence (DNA): TGTGCCAGCAGTTTAGGGCTAGCGGGAGAGATCGATGAGCAGTTCTTC.

CDR3 loop: CASMRGQYTEAFF. The DNA of the CDR3 is TGTGCCAGCATGAGGGGACAGTACACTGAAGCTTTCTTT. The chain links TRBV6-1 to TRBJ1-1, with 7 positions matching TRBD1. Looked up from germline, CDR1 is MNHNS and CDR2 is SASEGT. The CDR3 contains 13 residues. The ends lost 7 bases at V and 3 bases at J; junction bases unmatched: 5.

The rearrangement links TRBV6-6 to TRBJ1-5, with D possibly TRBD1 on 5 matching bases. The CDR3 is made up of 14 amino acids. Germline-derived CDR1 and CDR2 are MNHNY and SVGAGI (reference sequence). Trimming shortened V by 4 bases and J by 6 bases, and 13 bases separated the two germline ends. The CDR3 sequence: CASSSWQGSQPQHF. Written as DNA, the CDR3 is TGTGCCAGCAGTTCGTGGCAGGGAAGTCAGCCCCAGCATTTT.

This clone was detected once. The chain joins TRBV11-3 to TRBJ2-2; 12 bases line up with TRBD2. Germline assignment: CDR1 SGHNT and CDR2 YENEEA. This CDR3 is built from 15 residues. Trimming cost V 5 bases and J 9 bases; bases outside gene matches: 7. The chain's CDR3 is CASSSRLAGDRELFF. The CDR3 nucleotides are TGTGCCAGCAGCAGCCGACTAGCGGGAGACCGGGAGCTGTTTTTT.

The chain links TRBV4-2 to TRBJ2-2; TRBD2 agrees at 9 bases. CDR1 LGHNA and CDR2 YNFKEQ come from the germline V gene. The ends lost 1 base at V and 5 bases at J; junction bases unmatched: 5. CDR3 length: 16 residues. CDR3 in DNA: TGTGCCAGCAGCCAAGCGCCTAGCGGGACGACCGGGGAGCTGTTTTTT. Its protein product is CASSQAPSGTTGELFF.

The chain recombines TRBV25-1 with TRBJ2-1, with 10 bases aligning to TRBD1. CDR1 is MGHDK and CDR2 is SYGVNS in the germline V gene. The CDR3 spans 17 residues. V was clipped by 2 bases and J by 2 bases; unmatched bases: 6. This CDR3 is CASSETGQGDPYNEQFF. The CDR3 DNA is TGTGCCAGCAGTGAAACCGGACAGGGGGACCCCTACAATGAGCAGTTCTTC.

The chain is built from TRBV11-2 and TRBJ2-5; 9 nucleotides match TRBD2. CDR3 length equals 15 residues. V lost 3 bases, J lost 5 bases, and 7 bases stayed unmatched. CDR1 is SGHAT and CDR2 is FQNNGV in the germline V gene. The CDR3 is CASSFRAGGRETQYF. The CDR3 DNA is TGTGCCAGCAGCTTCCGTGCGGGGGGGCGTGAGACCCAGTACTTC. Looking up the rest from reference TRBV11-2 and TRBJ2-5 gives the full variable domain: EAGVAQSPRYKIIEKRQSVAFWCNPISGHATLYWYQQILGQGPKLLIQFQNNGVVDDSQLPKDRFSAERLKGVDSTLKIQPAKLEDSAVYLCASSFRAGGRETQYFGPGTRLLVL.

Note on this clone: The sample contains more than one DNA sequence encoding this CDR3. CDR3 coding DNA: TGTGCCAGCAGCCTGAGCTCCTACGAGCAGTACTTC. It encodes CASSLSSYEQYF. The V call is TRBV7-2, the J call TRBJ2-7; D unresolved. Germline V gives CDR1 SGHTA, CDR2 FQGNSA. V was trimmed by 5 bases and J by 0 bases, leaving 5 bases between them. The CDR3 runs to 12 residues.

This clone was counted a few times. The CDR3 protein is CASSKAPTGDIGNTIYF. Here the CDR3 DNA reads TGTGCCAGCAGCAAAGCCCCGACAGGGGATATAGGAAACACCATATATTTT. The chain couples TRBV2 to TRBJ1-3; 8 bases align to TRBD1. The V gene's germline CDR1 is SNHLY and CDR2 FYNNEI. This CDR3 is built from 17 residues. Unmatched junction bases numbered 14, after V lost 6 bases and J lost 4 bases. The full variable domain, completed using reference TRBV2 and TRBJ1-3, is EPEVTQTPSHQVTQMGQEVILRCVPISNHLYFYWYRQILGQKVEFLVSFYNNEISEKSEIFDDQFSVERPDGSNFTLKIRSTKLEDSAMYFCASSKAPTGDIGNTIYFGEGSWLTVV.

This clone was counted only a few times. The chain links TRBV7-2 to TRBJ1-4, with D perhaps TRBD1 (6 bases). Trimming removed 2 bases from V and 8 bases from J, with 9 bases in between. CDR1 is SGHTA, CDR2 FQGNSA, per germline. The CDR3 loop spans 13 amino acids. The CDR3 reads CASSLLRGEKLFF. CDR3 DNA sequence: TGTGCCAGCAGCTTACTCAGGGGAGAAAAACTGTTTTTT.

V gene TRBV6-6 combines with J gene TRBJ2-7, with a possible D match to TRBD2 (6 bases). The V gene's germline CDR1 is MNHNY and CDR2 SVGAGI (reference sequence). Trimming cost V 9 bases and J 5 bases, with 17 bases left between them. There are 13 residues in the CDR3. In DNA form, the CDR3 reads TGTGCCAGTAAAGGGGTGGGGGGTGACGAGCAGTACTTC. This sequence encodes CASKGVGGDEQYF.